The 20 T cell receptor beta chains in this list originate from one sample, sequenced in a study of human T cells and chemical hapten exposure. In TCRdb, the RACE reads were re-called with MiXCR into one record per CDR3 protein. The sample has about 120,000 distinct CDR3 sequences, approximately 15% seen once. The time point is: patch test 1, 2 weeks after DPC sensitization. Described treatment: therapeutic diphenylcyclopropenone sensitization with weekly scalp DPC. The sequenced sample was whole blood, obtained in connection with sensitization to the hapten diphenylcyclopropenone (DPC). The receptors were gathered from a man aged 18 to 29 with alopecia areata. Some clones in this sample may be carry-over from other donors' samples.

This clonotype was counted once. The V call is TRBV20-1, the J call TRBJ1-2; no firm D call. CDR3 length: 16 residues. Trimming cost V 5 bases and J 8 bases, with 27 bases left between them. Germline CDR1 and CDR2: DFQATT and SNEGSKA (reference sequence). Here the CDR3 reads CSASPPDGRLFSGYTF. The CDR3 DNA sequence: TGCAGTGCTTCGCCACCGGACGGCCGACTATTCTCGGGCTACACCTTC.

The CDR3: CASSQGGGNYGYTF. For the CDR3, the DNA is TGCGCCAGCAGCCAAGGGGGAGGTAACTATGGCTACACCTTC. The chain recombines TRBV4-3 with TRBJ1-2; D not certain. Germline V gene data show CDR1 as LGHNA and CDR2 as YSLEER. CDR3 length: 14 residues. The V and J ends lost 1 base and 1 base respectively, with 7 bases between them.

V and J are TRBV6-2 or TRBV6-3 and TRBJ1-5; 7 bases are a match to TRBD1. The CDR3 spans 17 residues. Germline V CDR1 and CDR2: MNHEY, SVGEGT. V shed 3 bases, J shed 4 bases, and the junction held 12 bases outside the gene matches. CDR3 sequence reads: CASSYYIRDRPNQPQHF. CDR3 sequence (DNA): TGTGCCAGCAGTTATTACATCCGGGACAGACCTAATCAGCCCCAGCATTTT.

A few counts support this clonotype. This rearrangement joins TRBV6-2 or TRBV6-3 to TRBJ2-7, with unresolved D. V was pared by 8 bases and J by 6 bases, with 11 bases between. Germline V gene lookup returns CDR1 MNHEY and CDR2 SVGEGT. This CDR3 is 11 amino acids long. CDR3 DNA: TGTGCCAGCCGCTGGGAAGGCGAGCAGTACTTC. Amino acids: CASRWEGEQYF.

This clonotype was counted ten times or more. The J gene is TRBJ2-3, the V gene TRBV4-3; 10 nucleotides line up with TRBD2. The CDR3 runs to 15 residues. CDR1 is LGHNA, CDR2 YSLEER, per germline. With V trimmed by 1 base and J by 8 bases, 6 bases remained unmatched. The CDR3 here is CASSQGAGGAGTQYF. CDR3 bases: TGCGCCAGCAGCCAAGGAGCGGGGGGGGCCGGTACGCAGTATTTT.

This clonotype was counted ten times or more. This chain's CDR3 is CASSTGTMNTEAFF. In DNA, the CDR3 is TGCGCCAGCAGCACAGGGACTATGAACACTGAAGCTTTCTTT. This chain uses TRBV10-2 with TRBJ1-1; D might be TRBD1 (6 bases). Germline CDR1 reads WSHSY; CDR2 reads SAAADI. The CDR3 runs to 14 residues. Trimming removed 6 bases at V and 0 bases at J, with 11 bases between.

The chain recombines TRBV20-1 with TRBJ1-1, with a tentative D call TRBD1 (5 bases). V gave up 0 bases and J gave up 0 bases, with 11 bases separating them. The CDR3 spans 15 residues. Germline CDR1 is DFQATT and CDR2 is SNEGSKA (reference sequence). The CDR3 bases are TGCAGTGCTAGAGATTTTGGGGGGGTGAACACTGAAGCTTTCTTT. Its translation is CSARDFGGVNTEAFF.

This clonotype was seen a handful of times. This sequence joins TRBV7-9 and TRBJ1-3; unclear D gene. CDR1 is SEHNR and CDR2 is FQNEAQ in the germline V gene (reference sequence). The CDR3 spans 14 residues. With 5 bases removed from V and 0 bases from J, the gap between germline ends came to 8 bases. This CDR3 reads CASSQTSSGNTIYF. The DNA for the CDR3 is TGTGCCAGCAGCCAAACAAGCTCTGGAAACACCATATATTTT.

This clonotype was detected only a few times. V usage is TRBV28 and J usage is TRBJ2-4; TRBD1 matches 9 bases. V was pared by 5 bases and J by 9 bases, with 11 bases of the junction left unmatched. The germline V gene has CDR1 MDHEN and CDR2 SYDVKM. The CDR3 contains 15 residues. The CDR3 loop is CASSPGTGFIVIQYF. DNA for the CDR3: TGTGCCAGCAGTCCAGGGACAGGGTTTATCGTCATTCAGTACTTC.

The V gene is TRBV28, the J gene TRBJ2-7; D remains ambiguous. V gave up 2 bases and J gave up 7 bases, with 9 bases separating them. The CDR3 has 12 amino acids. Germline V CDR1 and CDR2: MDHEN, SYDVKM. CDR3 protein: CASSLKQREQYF. The CDR3 DNA reads TGTGCCAGCAGTTTAAAGCAGAGGGAGCAGTACTTC.

This clonotype was counted many times. The gene calls are TRBV6-6 and TRBJ2-1, with D possibly matching TRBD1 (5 bases). The germline gives CDR1 MNHNY, CDR2 SVGAGI (reference sequence). V gave up 6 bases and J gave up 7 bases, with 10 bases separating them. The CDR3 is 12 amino acids. This CDR3 reads CASSPPGNEQFF. CDR3 in DNA: TGTGCCAGCAGCCCCCCAGGGAATGAGCAGTTCTTC.

The rearrangement links TRBV18 to TRBJ1-6, with 7 bases fitting TRBD1. Looked up from germline, CDR1 is KGHSH and CDR2 is LQKENI. This CDR3 is built from 15 residues. Trimming removed 6 bases from V and 6 bases from J; junction bases left unmatched: 8. Here the CDR3 DNA reads TGTGCCAGCTCCCCGGGGGACAGAGCTAATTCACCCCTCCACTTT. Amino acid sequence: CASSPGDRANSPLHF. The entire variable domain, with the rest obtained from reference TRBV18 and TRBJ1-6, is as follows: NAGVMQNPRHLVRRRGQEARLRCSPMKGHSHVYWYRQLPEEGLKFMVYLQKENIIDESGMPKERFSAEFPKEGPSILRIQQVVRGDSAAYFCASSPGDRANSPLHFGNGTRLTVT.

Ten or more counts support this clonotype. Compared with germline, one end of the junction differs, possibly owing to a read error. The chain combines TRBV7-9 with TRBJ1-1, with unresolved D. CDR1 SEHNR and CDR2 FQNEAQ come from the germline V gene (reference sequence). CDR3 length equals 10 residues. This chain's CDR3 is CASSSFKVDF. The CDR3 region has the DNA TGTGCCAGCAGCTCCTTCAAGGTTGACTTT.

This rearrangement joins TRBV6-2 or TRBV6-3 to TRBJ2-1, with D unresolved. V was clipped by 2 bases and J by 9 bases, with 17 bases between them. There are 15 residues in the CDR3. Germline CDR1 reads MNHEY; CDR2 reads SVGEGT. Here the CDR3 DNA reads TGTGCCAGCAGTTACACGGCGTTTTTCTTTGTTGAGCAGTTCTTC. Translating gives CASSYTAFFFVEQFF.

The chain recombines TRBV6-2 or TRBV6-3 with TRBJ2-3; tentatively, D is TRBD1 (5 bases). The V and J ends lost 7 bases and 4 bases respectively, with 12 bases between them. The germline CDR1 and CDR2 sequences are MNHEY and SVGEGT. This CDR3 is 13 amino acids long. In DNA, the CDR3 is TGTGCCAGCAAGCAAGGGGCCGCAGATACGCAGTATTTT. The encoded protein is CASKQGAADTQYF.

The sample holds a few counts of this clonotype. V and J are TRBV5-1 and TRBJ1-5, with 10 bases lining up with TRBD1. Trimming cost V 0 bases and J 2 bases; bases outside gene matches: 2. The CDR3 length is 16 residues. Germline V gene lookup returns CDR1 SGHRS and CDR2 YFSETQ. CDR3 loop: CASSLAGTGGNQPQHF. CDR3 DNA: TGCGCCAGCAGCTTGGCCGGGACAGGGGGCAATCAGCCCCAGCATTTT.

The chain combines TRBV11-2 with TRBJ1-1; tentative D call: TRBD1 (6 bases). The CDR3 has 19 residues. Germline-derived CDR1 and CDR2 are SGHAT and FQNNGV. Between the trimmed V and J ends, which lost 0 bases and 0 bases, there was a span of 20 bases. CDR3 in amino acids: CASSLDPNYRAILNTEAFF. In DNA form, the CDR3 reads TGTGCCAGCAGCTTAGACCCCAACTACAGGGCGATTTTGAACACTGAAGCTTTCTTT.

This clonotype has a handful of counts. The rearrangement uses TRBV11-2 and TRBJ2-1; unclear D gene. V lost 6 bases to trimming and J lost 8 bases, with 5 bases between them. The CDR3 has 10 residues. From germline, CDR1 is SGHAT and CDR2 FQNNGV. The CDR3 protein is CASSSYEQFF. The CDR3 nucleotides are TGTGCCAGCAGTTCTTATGAGCAGTTCTTC.

This clonotype was recorded at least ten times. The chain combines TRBV7-2 with TRBJ2-5; D unclear. V was trimmed by 1 base and J by 0 bases, leaving 3 bases between them. From germline, CDR1 is SGHTA and CDR2 FQGNSA. The CDR3 is 13 amino acids. The CDR3 bases are TGTGCCAGCAGCTTAGAGTACCAAGAGACCCAGTACTTC. It yields the protein CASSLEYQETQYF.

The V call is TRBV29-1, the J call TRBJ1-3; 8 bases align to TRBD1. CDR1 and CDR2 from the germline V gene are SQVTM and ANQGSEA. With 7 bases clipped from V and 0 bases from J, the junction kept 8 bases outside the gene matches. There are 15 residues in the CDR3. In nucleotides, the CDR3 is TGCAGCGGCGCGAAGGGACAGGTCTCTGGAAACACCATATATTTT. This gives the protein CSGAKGQVSGNTIYF.